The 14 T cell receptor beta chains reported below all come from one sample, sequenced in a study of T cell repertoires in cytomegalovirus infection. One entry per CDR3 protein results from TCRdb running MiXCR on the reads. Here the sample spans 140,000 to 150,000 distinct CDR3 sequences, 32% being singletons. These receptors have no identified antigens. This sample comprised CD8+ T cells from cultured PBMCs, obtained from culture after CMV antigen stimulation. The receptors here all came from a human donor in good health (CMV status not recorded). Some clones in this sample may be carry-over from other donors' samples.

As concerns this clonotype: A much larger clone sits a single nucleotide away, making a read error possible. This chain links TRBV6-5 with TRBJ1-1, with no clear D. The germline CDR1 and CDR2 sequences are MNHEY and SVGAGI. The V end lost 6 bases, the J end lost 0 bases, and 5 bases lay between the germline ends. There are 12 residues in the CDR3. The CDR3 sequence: CASRQMNTEAFF. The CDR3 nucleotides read TGTGCCAGCAGACAGATGAACACTGAAGCTTTCTTT.

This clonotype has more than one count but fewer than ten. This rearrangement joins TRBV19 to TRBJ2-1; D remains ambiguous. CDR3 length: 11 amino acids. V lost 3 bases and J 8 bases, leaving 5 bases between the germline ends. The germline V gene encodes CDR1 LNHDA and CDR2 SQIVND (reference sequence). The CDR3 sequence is CASSIGHEQFF. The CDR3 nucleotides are TGTGCCAGTAGTATTGGGCATGAGCAGTTCTTC.

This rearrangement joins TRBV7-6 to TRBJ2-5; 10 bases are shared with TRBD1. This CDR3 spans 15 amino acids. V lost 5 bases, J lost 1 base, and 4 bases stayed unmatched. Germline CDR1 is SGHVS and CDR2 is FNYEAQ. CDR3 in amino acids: CASSRGTGVQETQYF. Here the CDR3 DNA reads TGTGCCAGCAGCCGCGGGACAGGGGTCCAAGAGACCCAGTACTTC.

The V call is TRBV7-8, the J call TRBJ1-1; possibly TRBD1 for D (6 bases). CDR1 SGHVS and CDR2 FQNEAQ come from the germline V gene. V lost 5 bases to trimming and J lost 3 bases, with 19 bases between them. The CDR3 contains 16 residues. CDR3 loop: CASSPYGGGEDTEAFF. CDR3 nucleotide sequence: TGTGCCAGCAGCCCCTATGGCGGGGGCGAGGACACTGAAGCTTTCTTT.

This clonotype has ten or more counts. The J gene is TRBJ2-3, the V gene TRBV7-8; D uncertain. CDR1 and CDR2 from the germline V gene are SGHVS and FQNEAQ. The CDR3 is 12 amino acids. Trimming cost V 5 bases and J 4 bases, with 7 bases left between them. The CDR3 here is CASSTDPDTQYF. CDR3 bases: TGTGCCAGCAGCACCGACCCAGATACGCAGTATTTT.

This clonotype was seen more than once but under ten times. For the CDR3, the DNA is TGTGCCAGCAGCGACGGGACAGGGGGCTCTGGGGCCAACGTCCTGACTTTC. It is translated as CASSDGTGGSGANVLTF. V gene TRBV7-7 combines with J gene TRBJ2-6, with 11 nucleotides matching TRBD1. V shed 5 bases and J 0 bases; nucleotides not matched to a gene: 3. This CDR3 region has 17 residues. Looked up from germline, CDR1 is SSHAT and CDR2 is FNYEAQ (reference sequence).

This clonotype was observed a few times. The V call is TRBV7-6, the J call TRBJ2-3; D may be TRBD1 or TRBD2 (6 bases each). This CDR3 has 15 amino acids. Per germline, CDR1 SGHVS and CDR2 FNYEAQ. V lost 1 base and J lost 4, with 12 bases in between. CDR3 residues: CASSLGTGGPDTQYF. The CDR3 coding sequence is TGTGCCAGCAGCTTAGGGACTGGGGGGCCAGATACGCAGTATTTT.

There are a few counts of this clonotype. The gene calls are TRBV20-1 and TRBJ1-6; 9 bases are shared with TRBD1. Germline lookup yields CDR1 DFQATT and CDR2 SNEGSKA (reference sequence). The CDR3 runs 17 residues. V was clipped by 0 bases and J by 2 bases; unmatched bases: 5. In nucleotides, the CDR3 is TGCAGTGCTAGAGATCGGACAGGGGTCGCCTATAATTCACCCCTCCACTTT. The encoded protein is CSARDRTGVAYNSPLHF.

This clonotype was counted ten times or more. This CDR3 reads CASSSGQGKRGSSYNEQFF. The CDR3 nucleotides are TGTGCCAGCAGTTCCGGACAGGGGAAGAGGGGGAGCTCCTACAATGAGCAGTTCTTC. This sequence joins TRBV6-2 or TRBV6-3 and TRBJ2-1, with 9 bases matching TRBD1. J was trimmed by 0 bases and V by 4 bases; bases with no gene match: 13. Germline values: CDR1 MNHEY, CDR2 SVGEGT. The CDR3 runs 19 residues.

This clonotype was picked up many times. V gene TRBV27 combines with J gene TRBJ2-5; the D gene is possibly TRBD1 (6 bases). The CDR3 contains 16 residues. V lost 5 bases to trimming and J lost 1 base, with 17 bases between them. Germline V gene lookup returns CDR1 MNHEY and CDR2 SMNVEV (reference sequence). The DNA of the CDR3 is TGTGCCAGCAGTCCTATCATGGGGGCCTTCCAAGAGACCCAGTACTTC. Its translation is CASSPIMGAFQETQYF.

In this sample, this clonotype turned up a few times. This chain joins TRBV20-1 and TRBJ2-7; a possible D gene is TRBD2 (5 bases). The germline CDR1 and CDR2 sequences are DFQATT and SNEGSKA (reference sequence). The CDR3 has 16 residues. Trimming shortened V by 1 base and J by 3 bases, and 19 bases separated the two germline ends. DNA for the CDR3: TGCAGTGCTAGAGGAGAGGGCCTGGAAAAGATCTACGAGCAGTACTTC. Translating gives CSARGEGLEKIYEQYF.

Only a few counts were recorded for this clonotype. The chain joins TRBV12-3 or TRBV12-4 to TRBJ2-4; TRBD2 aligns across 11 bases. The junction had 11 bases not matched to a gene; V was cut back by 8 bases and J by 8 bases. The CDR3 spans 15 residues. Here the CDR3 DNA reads TGTGCCAGCTGTAACTTAGCGGGGGGGCCTGACATTCAGTACTTC. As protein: CASCNLAGGPDIQYF.

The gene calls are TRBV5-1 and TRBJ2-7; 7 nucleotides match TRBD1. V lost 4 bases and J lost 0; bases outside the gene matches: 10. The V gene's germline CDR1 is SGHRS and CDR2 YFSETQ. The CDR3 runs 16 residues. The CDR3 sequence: CASSPQPGQPSYEQYF. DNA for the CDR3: TGCGCCAGCAGCCCTCAACCGGGACAGCCCTCCTACGAGCAGTACTTC.

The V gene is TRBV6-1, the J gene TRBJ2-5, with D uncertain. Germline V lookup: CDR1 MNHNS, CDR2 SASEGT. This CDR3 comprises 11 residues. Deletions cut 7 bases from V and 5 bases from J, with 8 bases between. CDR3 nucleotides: TGTGCCAGCACCAGCCTGGAGACCCAGTACTTC. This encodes CASTSLETQYF.